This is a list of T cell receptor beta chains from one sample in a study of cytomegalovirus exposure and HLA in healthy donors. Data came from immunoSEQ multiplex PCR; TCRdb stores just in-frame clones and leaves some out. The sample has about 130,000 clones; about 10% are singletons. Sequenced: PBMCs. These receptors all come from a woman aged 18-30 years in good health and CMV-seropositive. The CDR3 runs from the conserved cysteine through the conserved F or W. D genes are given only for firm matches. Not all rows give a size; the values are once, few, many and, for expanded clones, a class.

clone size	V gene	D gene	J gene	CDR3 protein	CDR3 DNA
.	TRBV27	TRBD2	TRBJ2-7	CASSLSGLAGNEQYF	TGTGCCAGCAGTTTATCGGGACTAGCGGGAAACGAGCAGTACTTC
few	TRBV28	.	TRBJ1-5	CASSLTPSGGLQPQHF	TGTGCCAGCAGTTTAACGCCCTCGGGAGGGCTCCAGCCCCAGCATTTT
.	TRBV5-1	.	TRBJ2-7	CASSTSGEQYF	TGCGCCAGCTCGACCAGCGGCGAGCAGTACTTC
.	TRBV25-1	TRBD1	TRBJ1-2	CASSPITGGAGGYTF	TGTGCCAGCAGTCCTATAACAGGGGGCGCGGGAGGCTACACCTTC
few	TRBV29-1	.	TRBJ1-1	CSVVSGGGGTEAFF	TGCAGCGTTGTGAGCGGCGGGGGAGGAACTGAAGCTTTCTTT
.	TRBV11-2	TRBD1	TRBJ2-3	CASSPTGVGTQYF	TGTGCCAGCAGCCCAACAGGGGTGGGTACGCAGTATTTT
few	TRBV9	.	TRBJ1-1	CASSPEGTEAFF	TGTGCCAGCAGCCCAGAGGGTACTGAAGCTTTCTTT
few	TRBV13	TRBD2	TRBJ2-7	CASSLAGGLAYEQYF	TGTGCCAGCAGCTTAGCAGGTGGACTAGCCTACGAGCAGTACTTC
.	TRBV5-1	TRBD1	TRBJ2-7	CASSFPGTETYEQYF	TGCGCCAGCAGCTTTCCCGGGACAGAAACCTACGAGCAGTACTTC
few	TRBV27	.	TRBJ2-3	CASSLYSGEDTQYF	TGTGCCAGCAGTTTATATTCAGGCGAAGATACGCAGTATTTT
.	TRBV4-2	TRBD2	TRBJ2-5	CASSPAGRLAGDQETQYF	TGTGCCAGCAGCCCAGCGGGCCGACTAGCGGGGGACCAAGAGACCCAGTACTTC
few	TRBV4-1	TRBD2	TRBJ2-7	CASSQDPAPWREFHEQYF	TGCGCCAGCAGCCAAGATCCTGCTCCGTGGCGGGAGTTCCACGAGCAGTACTTC
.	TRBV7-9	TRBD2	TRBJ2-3	CASSALSGTEDTQYF	TGTGCCAGCAGCGCCCTTAGCGGGACGGAAGATACGCAGTATTTT
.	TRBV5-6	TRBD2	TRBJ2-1	CASWGLAGSYNEQFF	TGTGCCAGCTGGGGCCTAGCGGGTTCCTACAATGAGCAGTTCTTC
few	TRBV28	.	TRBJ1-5	CASRDPGSQPQHF	TGTGCCAGCAGGGACCCGGGGAGTCAGCCCCAGCATTTT
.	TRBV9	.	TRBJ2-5	CASSVQPGPQETQYF	TGTGCCAGCAGCGTGCAACCGGGTCCTCAAGAGACCCAGTACTTC
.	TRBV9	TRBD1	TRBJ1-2	CASRDRVYGYTF	TGTGCCAGCAGGGACAGGGTTTATGGCTACACCTTC
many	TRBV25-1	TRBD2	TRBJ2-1	CASSGSFSSGSFNEQFF	TGTGCCAGCAGTGGAAGTTTTTCTAGCGGGAGTTTCAATGAGCAGTTCTTC
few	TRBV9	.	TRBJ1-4	CASSPRWGGEKLFF	TGTGCCAGCAGCCCCCGGTGGGGGGGGGAAAAACTGTTTTTT
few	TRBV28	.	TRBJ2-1	CASGVVGGTDEQFF	TGTGCCAGCGGTGTTGTTGGAGGGACGGATGAGCAGTTCTTC
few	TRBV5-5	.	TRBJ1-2	CASSLPQVNYGYTF	TGTGCCAGCAGCTTACCACAGGTCAACTATGGCTACACCTTC
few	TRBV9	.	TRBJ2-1	CASSVGAGVSYNEQFF	TGTGCCAGCAGCGTAGGGGCAGGGGTCTCCTACAATGAGCAGTTCTTC
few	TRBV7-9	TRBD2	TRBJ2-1	CASSLGTSERFGQFF	TGTGCCAGCAGCTTAGGGACTAGCGAGCGGTTTGGGCAGTTCTTC
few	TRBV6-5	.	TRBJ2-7	CASSYSIRESYEQYF	TGTGCCAGCAGTTACTCGATACGGGAATCCTACGAGCAGTACTTC
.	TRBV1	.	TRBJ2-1	CTSGTSGNQSSYNEQFF	TGCACCAGTGGGACTAGCGGGAATCAAAGCTCCTACAATGAGCAGTTCTTC
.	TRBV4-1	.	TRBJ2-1	CASSQVGYEQFF	TGCGCCAGCAGCCAAGTTGGCTATGAGCAGTTCTTC
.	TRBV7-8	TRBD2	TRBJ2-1	CASSLGAGGYNEQFF	TGTGCCAGCAGCTTAGGGGCGGGAGGTTACAATGAGCAGTTCTTC
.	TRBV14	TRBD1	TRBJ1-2	CASSQADRGSDGYTF	TGTGCCAGCAGCCAGGCGGACAGGGGGAGCGATGGCTACACCTTC
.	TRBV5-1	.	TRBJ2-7	CASSLLPGAYEQYF	TGCGCCAGCAGCTTACTCCCGGGAGCCTACGAGCAGTACTTC
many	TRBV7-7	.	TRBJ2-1	CASSLVCYDHDEQFF	TGTGCTAGCAGCTTAGTTTGCTACGATCACGATGAGCAGTTCTTC
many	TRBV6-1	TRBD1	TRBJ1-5	CATDTGEGFQPQHF	TGTGCCACCGACACAGGGGAAGGATTTCAGCCCCAGCATTTT
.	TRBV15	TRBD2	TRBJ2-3	CATSGIRTREKDTQYF	TGTGCCACCAGCGGGATTAGGACTAGAGAGAAAGATACGCAGTATTTT